The clone carrying this T cell receptor beta chain has at least ten counts. Trimming took off 0 bases at V and 2 bases at J, with 9 bases between the two ends. CDR1 is LGHDT and CDR2 is YNNKEL in the germline V gene (reference sequence). The CDR3 is 15 residues long. Researchers made TCR beta libraries by using iRepertoire HTBI primers and running Arm-PCR on CDR3 regions. A single record per CDR3 protein comes from TCRdb applying MiXCR to the multiplex PCR reads. The data show a few hundred thousand distinct CDR3 sequences, about 18% seen once. This sample is drawn from a study of regulatory T cells in long-lasting Graves disease. Time point: newly diagnosed GD, antithyroid drugs for less than 3 months. Researchers made the TCR library from RNA that was extracted from PBMCs. It was an endocrinology department in Xi'an, China, that provided the patients.

This material consisted of peripheral blood mononuclear cells (PBMCs), taken at new diagnosis, from a patient treated with antithyroid drugs. V gene TRBV3-1 combines with J gene TRBJ2-3; D uncertain. This clonotype was sampled from a female donor with Graves disease. The CDR3 loop is CASSQDLDHTDTQYF. CDR3 nucleotides: TGTGCCAGCAGCCAAGATTTGGACCACACAGATACGCAGTATTTT.